This entry lists 7 T cell receptor beta chains sequenced from one sample in a study of molecular identifiers for immune sequencing clone quantification (dated by TCRdb to the late 2010s). Library preparation employed PCR. The run used an Illumina HiSeq 4000. In-frame beta chains were kept once TCRdb had trimmed the public reads at Q25 with fastp and called clones with MiXCR. Every entry covers one CDR3 protein and lists the most common genes and DNA from its rows. This sample holds 88,000 or so distinct CDR3 sequences; 21% were observed only once. The ten largest clones take up around 1.1% of the sample. Sequencing was done on a sample of naive CD8+ T cells from blood, with Jurkat cell RNA spiked in. The cell subset or site tag for this specimen amounts to: FACS-sorted CD8+CD4-CCR7+CD45RA+ naive T cells. The receptors here all came from a human donor in good health. Some libraries in this study had Jurkat cell RNA spiked in.

The chain links TRBV20-1 to TRBJ2-7; TRBD2 might be the D (7 bases). Germline lookup yields CDR1 DFQATT and CDR2 SNEGSKA (reference sequence). Trimming cost V 5 bases and J 3 bases, with 20 bases left between them. The CDR3 contains 15 residues. In DNA, the CDR3 is TGCAGTGCTGGCACCGGGACATCGGGGGGCTACGAGCAGTACTTC. Its protein is CSAGTGTSGGYEQYF.

About this clonotype itself: A read error may explain this, as a much larger clone is one base away. V is TRBV24-1 and J is TRBJ1-5; TRBD1 might be the D (6 bases). Germline values: CDR1 KGHDR, CDR2 SFDVKD. The CDR3 has 13 amino acids. The CDR3 sequence is CAASSGAGQPQHF. The CDR3 DNA follows: TGTGCCGCCAGTTCGGGGGCTGGTCAGCCCCAGCATTTT.

The chain has TRBV7-9 and TRBJ1-1, with 7 positions matching TRBD1. The germline V gene has CDR1 SEHNR and CDR2 FQNEAQ (reference sequence). Trimming removed 5 bases from V and 6 bases from J; junction bases left unmatched: 6. This CDR3 comprises 13 residues. CDR3 region: CASSQGRGPEAFF. CDR3 DNA: TGTGCCAGCAGCCAGGGGAGGGGGCCTGAAGCTTTCTTT.

This clonotype was recorded many times. The gene calls are TRBV20-1 and TRBJ2-3; D tentatively fits TRBD1 or TRBD2 (5 bases each). CDR3 length: 15 amino acids. V was pared by 1 base and J by 4 bases, with 15 bases between. Looked up from germline, CDR1 is DFQATT and CDR2 is SNEGSKA (reference sequence). The CDR3 here is CSARGGEGSPDTQYF. The DNA for the CDR3 is TGCAGTGCTAGAGGAGGTGAGGGGTCTCCAGATACGCAGTATTTT.

As concerns this clonotype: This may arise from a read error, as a much more abundant clone is one base away. The conserved phenylalanine or tryptophan is not found at the CDR3 terminus, so this likely reflects a read error. This chain connects TRBV5-1 to TRBJ2-7, with 7 bases that match TRBD2. V lost 5 bases and J lost 2; bases outside the gene matches: 7. CDR3 length: 14 residues. CDR1 is SGHRS and CDR2 is YFSETQ in the germline V gene. The CDR3 coding sequence is TGCGCCAGCAGTTTTTCTAGCGGAACCTACGAGCAGTACCTC. It yields the protein CASSFSSGTYEQYL.

To note about this clonotype: The conserved phenylalanine or tryptophan is not found at the CDR3 terminus, so this likely reflects a read error. The chain is built from TRBV6-5 and TRBJ2-7; perhaps TRBD1 as D (6 bases). The CDR3 covers 16 residues. The germline V gene has CDR1 MNHEY and CDR2 SVGAGI. Trimming stripped 0 bases from V and 3 bases from J, with 15 bases between. CDR3: CASSYSKTGSHYEQYS. The CDR3 DNA follows: TGTGCCAGCAGTTACTCGAAGACAGGATCTCACTACGAGCAGTACTCC.

This clonotype came up many times. The chain couples TRBV2 to TRBJ1-1; 10 nucleotides line up with TRBD1. The CDR3 extends over 16 amino acids. Germline CDR1 and CDR2: SNHLY and FYNNEI. The V segment lost 6 bases and the J segment 4 bases; nucleotides outside the gene matches: 11. The CDR3 loop is CASRETGTGVSTEAFF. CDR3 bases: TGTGCCAGCAGGGAAACCGGGACAGGGGTGAGCACTGAAGCTTTCTTT.